This TCR beta chain was identified in a study of vaccination effects on CD4 cells after COVID-19. Notes on this clone: The antigen is not known.

Within the ViraFEST assay, antigen-specific CD4+ T cells underwent expansion with viral peptide pools prior to sequencing. CD4+ T cell isolation took place after nine to eleven days of culture. Participants were given two doses of BNT162b2 or mRNA-1273 vaccine. Trimming stripped 4 bases from V and 7 bases from J, with 12 bases between. This CDR3 has 13 residues. Germline-derived CDR1 and CDR2 are KGHDR and SFDVKD. Here immunoSEQ multiplex PCR was the method, and the copy in TCRdb shows in-frame clones only, minus some. This repertoire shows 70,000 to 95,000 clones, roughly 73% found once; its top ten account for roughly 1.2%.

This chain connects TRBV24-1 to TRBJ1-2; a possible D gene is TRBD1 (5 bases). The sequence was collected from a human donor who received a COVID-19 vaccine. This specimen consisted of CD4+ T cells from PBMCs cultured with HCoV-OC43 spike peptides, obtained after COVID-19 vaccination. Subset defined: HCoV-OC43 spike overlapping peptide pool stimulation. CDR3 region: CATSEGEGPGYTF. CDR3 in DNA: TGTGCCACCAGTGAGGGGGAAGGTCCTGGCTACACCTTC.